Following are 13 T cell receptor beta chains from one sample sequenced in a study of CD8+ T cells in alopecia areata. RNA was isolated and reverse transcribed to cDNA, the sequencing template. The protocol was immunoSEQ multiplex PCR, while the TCRdb copy is restricted to in-frame clones and leaves out a portion. The sample yields tens of thousands of clones, 60% to 70% seen once. Treatment given: oral pan-JAK inhibitor, 5-10 mg twice daily. This material consisted of CD8+ T cells sorted from blood, taken at week 24, from a patient treated with tofacitinib. Receptor source: a human donor with alopecia areata.

This rearrangement joins TRBV27 to TRBJ2-1; D gene uncertain. CDR1 and CDR2 (germline): MNHEY, SMNVEV (reference sequence). The CDR3 contains 14 residues. Deletions cut 0 bases from V and 12 bases from J, with 15 bases between. For the CDR3, the DNA is TGTGCCAGCAGTTTATCGGCCACTCCGGAGACGCAGTTCTTC. Translation: CASSLSATPETQFF.

There are many counts of this clone. The rearrangement links TRBV5-1 to TRBJ2-3; D not certain. Germline lookup yields CDR1 SGHRS and CDR2 YFSETQ. The V and J ends lost 2 bases and 0 bases respectively, with 7 bases between them. The CDR3 totals 14 residues. The CDR3: CASSFGWSTDTQYF. CDR3 sequence (DNA): TGCGCCAGCAGCTTCGGTTGGAGCACAGATACGCAGTATTTT.

This clone was observed a few times. This sequence joins TRBV6-4 and TRBJ2-1; D gene unclear. The CDR3 extends over 12 amino acids. V gave up 3 bases and J gave up 6 bases, with 6 bases separating them. From germline, CDR1 is MRHNA and CDR2 SNTAGT. CDR3 coding DNA: TGTGCCAGCAGTGAGTACGGCAATGAGCAGTTCTTC. Translated: CASSEYGNEQFF.

The chain has TRBV19 and TRBJ1-5; 10 bases align to TRBD1. The CDR3 runs 15 residues. The J segment lost 3 bases and the V segment lost 6 bases, leaving 5 bases of the junction unmatched. The germline CDR1 and CDR2 sequences are LNHDA and SQIVND (reference sequence). CDR3 nucleotides: TGTGCCAGTAGAAAGGGACAGGGGAACAATCAGCCCCAGCATTTT. Protein product: CASRKGQGNNQPQHF. Full variable domain (remainder filled in from reference TRBV19 and TRBJ1-5): DGGITQSPKYLFRKEGQNVTLSCEQNLNHDAMYWYRQDPGQGLRLIYYSQIVNDFQKGDIAEGYSVSREKKESFPLTVTSAQKNPTAFYLCASRKGQGNNQPQHFGDGTRLSIL.

The sample holds one count of this clone. The chain links TRBV7-6 to TRBJ2-7, with no clear D. From germline, CDR1 is SGHVS and CDR2 FNYEAQ. There are 13 residues in the CDR3. Trimming took off 1 base at V and 4 bases at J, with 8 bases between the two ends. CDR3 residues: CASSLEARYEQYF. DNA for the CDR3: TGTGCCAGCAGCTTAGAAGCTCGATACGAGCAGTACTTC.

The J gene is TRBJ2-7, the V gene TRBV27; 9 nucleotides agree with TRBD2. The germline V gene encodes CDR1 MNHEY and CDR2 SMNVEV (reference sequence). After removal of 5 bases from V and 4 bases from J, the junction contained 9 bases not matched to a gene. The CDR3 contains 15 residues. The DNA of the CDR3 is TGTGCCAGCAGTCTCGAGACTAGCGGTGGGTACGAGCAGTACTTC. Its protein product is CASSLETSGGYEQYF.

The chain joins TRBV9 to TRBJ1-5; D possibly corresponds to TRBD1 (5 bases). V lost 3 bases and J lost 1, with 8 bases in between. CDR3 length equals 14 residues. Germline lookup yields CDR1 SGDLS and CDR2 YYNGEE. CDR3 protein: CASSGEGSNQPQHF. The CDR3 coding sequence is TGTGCCAGCAGCGGGGAGGGGAGCAATCAGCCCCAGCATTTT.

The genes are TRBV5-6 and TRBJ2-2; no firm D call. V lost 1 base, J lost 1 base, and 5 bases lay in between. The CDR3 consists of 14 residues. Germline assignment: CDR1 SGHDT and CDR2 YYEEEE. CDR3 nucleotide sequence: TGTGCCAGCAGCTTGCTAGGGAACACCGGGGAGCTGTTTTTT. Translating it yields CASSLLGNTGELFF. The whole variable domain, remainder taken from reference TRBV5-6 and TRBJ2-2, is DAGVTQSPTHLIKTRGQQVTLRCSPKSGHDTVSWYQQALGQGPQFIFQYYEEEERQRGNFPDRFSGHQFPNYSSELNVNALLLGDSALYLCASSLLGNTGELFFGEGSRLTVL.

The chain employs TRBV27 and TRBJ1-1; D is ambiguous. Germline V gene lookup returns CDR1 MNHEY and CDR2 SMNVEV (reference sequence). Trimming removed 6 bases from V and 3 bases from J, with 14 bases in between. This CDR3 region has 14 residues. Here the CDR3 reads CASRDPGSDTEAFF. The CDR3 nucleotides read TGTGCCAGCAGGGACCCCGGGTCGGACACTGAAGCTTTCTTT.

This clone is medium-sized (0.01 to 0.1%) by share. For the CDR3, the DNA is TGTGCTAGCCTAGCGGGAGAAAGTGGCGAGCAGTTCTTC. Protein product: CASLAGESGEQFF. The chain links TRBV12-5 to TRBJ2-1; 10 bases match TRBD2. Germline-derived CDR1 and CDR2 are LGHNT and FRNRAP. This CDR3 spans 13 amino acids. V was pared by 9 bases and J by 10 bases, with 9 bases of the junction left unmatched.

This clone occurred a few times. This chain joins TRBV9 and TRBJ2-6; either TRBD1 or TRBD2 may supply D (5 bases each). The CDR3 runs 17 residues. The germline V gene has CDR1 SGDLS and CDR2 YYNGEE. Trimming took 4 bases from V and 0 from J, leaving 14 bases between them. CDR3 amino acids: CASSIRDGHSGANVLTF. In DNA form, the CDR3 reads TGTGCCAGCAGCATCCGGGACGGACACTCTGGGGCCAACGTCCTGACTTTC. Complete variable domain (other parts from reference TRBV9 and TRBJ2-6): DSGVTQTPKHLITATGQRVTLRCSPRSGDLSVYWYQQSLDQGLQFLIQYYNGEERAKGNILERFSAQQFPDLHSELNLSSLELGDSALYFCASSIRDGHSGANVLTFGAGSRLTVL.

V and J are TRBV7-3 and TRBJ2-3, with D hard to call. The CDR3 loop spans 14 amino acids. In germline, CDR1 is SGHTA, CDR2 FQGTGA. Trimming left V 2 bases short and J 4 bases short, with 10 bases between. The CDR3 sequence: CASSLFSGSDTQYF. The CDR3 bases are TGTGCCAGCAGCTTATTTAGTGGCTCAGATACGCAGTATTTT.

The V and J genes are TRBV23-1 and TRBJ2-5; unclear D gene. TRBV23-1 is sorted into the ORF group, with uncertain function. Trimming cost V 6 bases and J 0 bases, with 14 bases left between them. The CDR3 length is 15 residues. CDR3 coding DNA: TGCGCCAGCAGCCTCAATGGCCAGTACCAAGAGACCCAGTACTTC. It encodes CASSLNGQYQETQYF.